The source of this T cell receptor beta chain is a study of CD8 T cells in ankylosing spondylitis. Study-level results: It appeared that ankylosing spondylitis blood was characterized by a TCR beta motif of roughly 8 highly homologous variants.

The authors made TCR beta libraries by quantitative 5'-RACE with molecular barcodes. TCRdb reprocessed the 5' RACE reads with MiXCR, giving one entry per CDR3 protein. The sample has about 210,000 distinct CDR3 sequences; 7.3% are singletons. CDR3 length: 13 residues. Trimming removed 6 bases at V and 4 bases at J, with 10 bases between. Germline CDR1 and CDR2: DFQATT and SNEGSKA (reference sequence). This clonotype has at least ten counts. The antigen is not known. The sample comprised blood, either unsorted or a sorted T cell fraction (not recorded which). The chain couples TRBV20-1 to TRBJ2-6, with a possible D match to TRBD2 (5 bases). This TCR derives from a male donor with ankylosing spondylitis. The CDR3 sequence is CSARVRGANVLTF. The CDR3 region has the DNA TGCAGTGCGCGGGTTCGAGGGGCCAACGTCCTGACTTTC.